Listed below are T cell receptor beta chains from one sample, sequenced in a study of vaccination effects on CD4 cells after COVID-19. The assay was immunoSEQ multiplex PCR, and TCRdb's table has in-frame clones only and misses some. Of about 41,000 clones listed, 77% were seen once; the top ten hold 2.5% to 3%. No antigen has been assigned to these receptors. The input for sequencing was CD4+ T cells from PBMCs cultured with HCoV-NL63 spike peptides, taken before COVID-19 vaccination. Receptors originate from a human donor who received a COVID-19 vaccine. Each CDR3 is given with its conserved first and last residue. D genes are given only for firm matches. Some rows have no size entry. The others give once, few or many, or a class for an expanded clone.

clone size	D gene	V gene	J gene	CDR3 protein	CDR3 DNA
once	.	TRBV5-1	TRBJ2-1	CASSLEGNEQFF	TGCGCCAGCAGCTTGGAAGGTAATGAGCAGTTCTTC
.	.	TRBV7-2	TRBJ2-3	CASSLGAYTQYF	TGTGCCAGCAGCTTAGGAGCATATACGCAGTATTTT
few	.	TRBV2	TRBJ1-5	CASTSTSNQPQHF	TGTGCCAGCACCAGTACTAGCAATCAGCCCCAGCATTTT
.	.	TRBV7-2	TRBJ1-1	CASSMDRNTEAFF	TGTGCCAGCAGCATGGACAGAAACACTGAAGCTTTCTTT
.	TRBD1	TRBV30	TRBJ1-5	CAWAGTGHNQPQHF	TGTGCCTGGGCCGGGACAGGGCACAATCAGCCCCAGCATTTT
.	.	TRBV3-1/TRBV3-2	TRBJ2-5	CASSQGVGQETQYF	TGTGCCAGCAGCCAAGGGGTCGGCCAAGAGACCCAGTACTTC
.	.	TRBV18	TRBJ2-1	CASSPVWGNNEQFF	TGTGCCAGCTCACCCGTATGGGGAAACAATGAGCAGTTCTTC
.	TRBD1	TRBV11-2	TRBJ2-5	CASSRGQLQETQYF	TGTGCCAGCAGCCGGGGACAGCTGCAAGAGACCCAGTACTTC
.	.	TRBV24-1	TRBJ1-5	CATSDSGQNQPQHF	TGTGCCACCAGTGATTCAGGACAGAACCAGCCCCAGCATTTT
once	.	TRBV2	TRBJ2-5	CASRKLFLQQETQYF	TGTGCCAGCAGAAAGCTATTTCTGCAACAAGAGACCCAGTACTTC
once	.	TRBV12-3/TRBV12-4	TRBJ1-2	CASSSTQGAGYTF	TGTGCCAGCAGTTCAACGCAGGGAGCTGGCTACACCTTC
.	.	TRBV18	TRBJ2-5	CASSPRQVGETQYF	TGTGCCAGCTCACCCAGACAGGTTGGAGAGACCCAGTACTTC
once	TRBD2	TRBV6-1	TRBJ2-3	CASMPSGASTDTQYF	TGTGCCAGCATGCCCAGCGGGGCTAGCACAGATACGCAGTATTTT
.	TRBD1	TRBV9	TRBJ2-5	CASSVEQGEETQYF	TGTGCCAGCAGCGTAGAACAGGGGGAAGAGACCCAGTACTTC
few	.	TRBV24-1	TRBJ2-2	CATSVVTGELFF	TGTGCCACCAGTGTCGTCACCGGGGAGCTGTTTTTT
once	.	TRBV4-1	TRBJ2-5	CASSHVLRTTKKETQYF	TGCGCCAGCAGCCATGTTCTACGGACGACCAAGAAAGAGACCCAGTACTTC
.	TRBD1	TRBV6-4	TRBJ1-1	CASSPQGTVNTEAFF	TGTGCCAGCAGCCCACAGGGGACAGTGAACACTGAAGCTTTCTTT
.	.	TRBV27	TRBJ1-6	CASRLNPGRRILSPLHF	TGTGCCAGCAGACTAAATCCGGGACGGCGAATCCTTTCACCCCTCCACTTT
.	.	TRBV21-1	TRBJ1-3	CASNEGRGLNAPNTIYF	TGTGCCAGCAACGAAGGGAGGGGTCTAAACGCCCCGAACACCATATATTTT
few	.	TRBV6-2/TRBV6-3	TRBJ1-5	CASSSTYGNQPQHF	TGTGCCAGCAGTTCCACGTACGGTAATCAGCCCCAGCATTTT
.	.	TRBV29-1	TRBJ2-4	CSVESGGRAKNIQYF	TGCAGCGTTGAGTCCGGGGGTCGGGCCAAAAACATTCAGTACTTC
.	TRBD1	TRBV5-1	TRBJ1-2	CASSSTGGPAQGYTF	TGCGCCAGCAGCTCAACAGGGGGACCAGCTCAAGGCTACACCTTC
.	.	TRBV5-4	TRBJ1-3	CASSLGPIYSSGNTIYF	TGTGCCAGCAGCTTGGGGCCTATCTATTCCTCTGGAAACACCATATATTTT
.	.	TRBV24-1	TRBJ1-5	CATSEAKISQPQHF	TGTGCCACCAGTGAGGCGAAAATAAGCCAGCCCCAGCATTTT
.	.	TRBV3-1/TRBV3-2	TRBJ2-1	CASSPGTTVTMMQFF	TGTGCCAGCAGCCCCGGGACAACTGTGACAATGATGCAGTTCTTC
.	.	TRBV29-1	TRBJ2-5	CSVVWNQETQYF	TGCAGCGTTGTTTGGAACCAGGAGACCCAGTACTTC
.	.	TRBV5-1	TRBJ1-4	CASSLTSGPANEKLFF	TGCGCCAGCAGCTTGACCTCGGGGCCTGCTAATGAAAAACTGTTTTTT
.	.	TRBV5-1	TRBJ1-2	CASSLGQGSGYTF	TGCGCCAGCAGCTTGGGTCAGGGTAGCGGCTACACCTTC
.	TRBD1	TRBV5-1	TRBJ1-4	CASSLTTGSEKLFF	TGCGCCAGCAGCTTGACGACAGGGAGTGAAAAACTGTTTTTT
few	.	TRBV19	TRBJ1-5	CASSIVKGGNQPQHF	TGTGCCAGTAGTATTGTCAAAGGAGGCAATCAGCCCCAGCATTTT
.	TRBD1	TRBV28	TRBJ2-2	CASTRPGQGGGELFF	TGTGCCAGCACTCGCCCCGGACAGGGAGGCGGGGAGCTGTTTTTT
.	TRBD1	TRBV5-4	TRBJ2-2	CASSPAGGTGNTGELFF	TGTGCCAGCAGCCCCGCCGGCGGGACAGGGAACACCGGGGAGCTGTTTTTT
.	TRBD1	TRBV7-9	TRBJ1-1	CASSLKTGDTNTEAFF	TGTGCCAGCAGCTTAAAGACAGGGGATACGAACACTGAAGCTTTCTTT
.	.	TRBV2	TRBJ1-1	CASVVGRQAFF	TGTGCCAGCGTCGTGGGACGACAAGCTTTCTTT
.	.	TRBV7-6	TRBJ2-3	CASSQGPAGYGRTDTQYF	TGTGCCAGCAGCCAGGGTCCCGCGGGATACGGCCGCACAGATACGCAGTATTTT
.	.	TRBV5-1	TRBJ2-2	CASSSLGTGELFF	TGCGCCAGCAGCTCTTTAGGGACCGGGGAGCTGTTTTTT